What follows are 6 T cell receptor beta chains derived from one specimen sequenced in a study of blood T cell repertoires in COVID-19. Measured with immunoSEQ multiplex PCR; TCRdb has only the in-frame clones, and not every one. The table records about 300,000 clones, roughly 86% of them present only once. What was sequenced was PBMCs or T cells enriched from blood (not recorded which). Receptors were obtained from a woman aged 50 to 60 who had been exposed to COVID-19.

Here the CDR3 reads CASSRSGTGTNTGELFF. Written as DNA, the CDR3 is TGTGCCAGTAGTAGATCCGGGACAGGGACTAACACCGGGGAGCTGTTTTTT. J is TRBJ2-2 and V is TRBV19, with 9 bases fitting TRBD1. The germline V gene has CDR1 LNHDA and CDR2 SQIVND (reference sequence). The V and J ends lost 4 bases and 2 bases, in that order; junction bases with no gene match: 8. The CDR3 is 17 amino acids.

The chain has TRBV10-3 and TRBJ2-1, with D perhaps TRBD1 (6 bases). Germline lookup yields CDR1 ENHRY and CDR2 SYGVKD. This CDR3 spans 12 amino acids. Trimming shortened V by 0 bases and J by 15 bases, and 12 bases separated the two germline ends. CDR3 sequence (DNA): TGTGCCATCAGTGAGTCACAGGGCACTCGGTTCTTC. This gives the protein CAISESQGTRFF.

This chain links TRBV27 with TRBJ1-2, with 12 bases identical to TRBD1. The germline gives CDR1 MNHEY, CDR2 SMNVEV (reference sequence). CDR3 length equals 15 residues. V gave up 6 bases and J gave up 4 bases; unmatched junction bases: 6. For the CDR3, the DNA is TGTGCCAGCAGCTGGGGACAGGGGGCCGGCTATGGCTACACCTTC. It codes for CASSWGQGAGYGYTF.

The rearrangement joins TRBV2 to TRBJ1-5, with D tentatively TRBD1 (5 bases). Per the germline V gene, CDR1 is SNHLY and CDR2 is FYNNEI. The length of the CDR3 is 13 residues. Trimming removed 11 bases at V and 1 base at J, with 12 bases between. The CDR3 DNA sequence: TGTGCCTCCCGGGGGGGAAGCAATCAGCCCCAGCATTTT. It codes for CASRGGSNQPQHF. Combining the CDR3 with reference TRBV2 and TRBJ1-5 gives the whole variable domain EPEVTQTPSHQVTQMGQEVILRCVPISNHLYFYWYRQILGQKVEFLVSFYNNEISEKSEIFDDQFSVERPDGSNFTLKIRSTKLEDSAMYFCASRGGSNQPQHFGDGTRLSIL.

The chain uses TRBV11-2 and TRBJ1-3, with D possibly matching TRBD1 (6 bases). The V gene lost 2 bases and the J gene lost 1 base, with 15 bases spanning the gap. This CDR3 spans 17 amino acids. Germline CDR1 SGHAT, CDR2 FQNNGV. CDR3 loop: CASSLSWGQGSGNTIYF. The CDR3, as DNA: TGTGCCAGCAGCTTAAGTTGGGGGCAGGGTTCTGGAAACACCATATATTTT. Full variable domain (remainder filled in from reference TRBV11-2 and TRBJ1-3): EAGVAQSPRYKIIEKRQSVAFWCNPISGHATLYWYQQILGQGPKLLIQFQNNGVVDDSQLPKDRFSAERLKGVDSTLKIQPAKLEDSAVYLCASSLSWGQGSGNTIYFGEGSWLTVV.

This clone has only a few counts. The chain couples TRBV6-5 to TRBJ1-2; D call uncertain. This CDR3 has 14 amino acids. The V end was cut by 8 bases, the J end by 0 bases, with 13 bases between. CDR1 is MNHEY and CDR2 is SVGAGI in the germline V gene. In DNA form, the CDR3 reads TGTGCCAGCGCGATGGGCAGGCCTAACTATGGCTACACCTTC. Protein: CASAMGRPNYGYTF.